This T cell receptor beta chain was identified during a study of blood T cell repertoires in COVID-19. Looking at the study overall: Sites in the United States, Italy and Spain provided acute and convalescent COVID-19 samples.

Those who participated ranged in age from roughly 18 to 95 years and resided in about two dozen US areas. Cohorts were based on clinical histories the participants reported. Germline loops: CDR1 MNHEY, CDR2 SVGAGI. The V gene lost 5 bases and the J gene lost 7 bases, with 12 bases spanning the gap. The CDR3 covers 12 residues. Measured with immunoSEQ multiplex PCR; TCRdb has only the in-frame clones, and not every one. The profile covers about 200,000 clones, with about 80% appearing a single time and 4.8% taken by the ten largest. This clone was counted once. The clonotype originates from a woman between 50 and 59 years old who had been exposed to COVID-19. Sequences were obtained from PBMCs or T cells enriched from blood (not recorded which). The gene calls are TRBV6-5 and TRBJ2-7; D possibly corresponds to TRBD1 (7 bases). CDR3 in amino acids: CASSRQGGEQYF. The DNA for the CDR3 is TGTGCCAGCAGTAGGCAGGGGGGAGAGCAGTACTTC.